Listed below are T cell receptor beta chains from one sample, sequenced in a study of blood T cell repertoires in COVID-19. Method: immunoSEQ multiplex PCR; TCRdb's copy keeps in-frame clones and lacks some. Among approximately 250,000 clones listed, more than 65% were seen once. Specimen: peripheral blood. These receptors all come from a woman aged 40 to 50 who had recovered from COVID-19. The CDR3 runs from the conserved cysteine through the conserved F or W. Fields, in order: V gene, J gene, CDR3 length, D gene, clone size, CDR3 DNA, CDR3 protein. D genes are given only for firm matches. Not every row has a clone size; where given, it reads once, few, many or a size class.

TRBV9	TRBJ1-1	14	-	-	TGTGCCAGCAGCGTAGGCAGGGCGGACACTGAAGCTTTCTTT	CASSVGRADTEAFF
TRBV28	TRBJ1-2	14	-	-	TGTGCCAGCAGTTCCCCCAACAGGCCTTCGGGCTACACCTTC	CASSSPNRPSGYTF
TRBV5-1	TRBJ2-5	16	-	-	TGCGCCAGCAGCTTGGCCCTCGACTTCAGCCAAGAGACCCAGTACTTC	CASSLALDFSQETQYF
TRBV4-3	TRBJ1-2	16	-	-	TGCGCCAGCAGCCGAGGGATGCAGGCAGCCAACTATGGCTACACCTTC	CASSRGMQAANYGYTF
TRBV4-3	TRBJ1-5	15	-	-	TGCGCCAGCAGCCAAGATATGGGGCACAATCAGCCCCAGCATTTT	CASSQDMGHNQPQHF
TRBV6-1	TRBJ2-7	11	-	-	TGTGCCAGCAGTGAAGAACAGGGCGGGTACTTC	CASSEEQGGYF
TRBV7-5	TRBJ2-7	14	-	-	TGTGCCAGAACCCCCCCGACAGGGAGAGGCGAGCAGTACTTC	CARTPPTGRGEQYF
TRBV6-2/TRBV6-3	TRBJ2-3	23	TRBD2	-	TGTGCCAGCAGCCCAGCCCCGACCCGGACTAGCGGGGACATTACGTACTCCACAGATACGCAGTATTTT	CASSPAPTRTSGDITYSTDTQYF
TRBV18	TRBJ1-5	15	TRBD1	-	TGTGCCAGCTCACCGACAGGGGGCGCGGACCTTACCGCGCATTTT	CASSPTGGADLTAHF
TRBV25-1	TRBJ2-7	13	-	-	TGTGCCAGCAGTGCAGGGATCGTGGCCGAGCAGTACTTC	CASSAGIVAEQYF
TRBV10-3	TRBJ2-2	14	-	-	TGTGCCATCAGTGAAGAAGAACAGGACGGGGAGCTGTTTTTT	CAISEEEQDGELFF
TRBV6-5	TRBJ2-2	15	-	-	TGTGCCAGCAGGTCGGCAGGGCTAAACACCGGGGAGCTGTTTTTT	CASRSAGLNTGELFF
TRBV5-1	TRBJ1-6	16	-	-	TGCGCCAGCAGCTTGGAGTTTGATGGGCTTGGATCACCCCTCCACTTT	CASSLEFDGLGSPLHF
TRBV2	TRBJ2-7	14	-	-	TGTGCCAGCAGTGACCAGGGCTTTCCGCACGAGCAGTACTTC	CASSDQGFPHEQYF
TRBV5-5	TRBJ1-3	14	-	-	TGTGCCAGCAGCTTTCTTCCGGGTGGAAACACCATATATTTT	CASSFLPGGNTIYF
TRBV7-2	TRBJ2-1	16	TRBD1	-	TGTGCCAGCAGCTACACCGGGACAGGGGGTTTCAATGAGCAGTTCTTC	CASSYTGTGGFNEQFF
TRBV4-1	TRBJ1-2	14	-	once	TGCGCCAGCAGCCAAGATCAGGGGAACTATGGCTACACCTTC	CASSQDQGNYGYTF
TRBV6-5	TRBJ2-3	16	-	-	TGTGCCAGCAGTTATGGGCTGGGAGGCACCCCAGATACGCAGTATTTT	CASSYGLGGTPDTQYF
TRBV11-3	TRBJ2-6	17	-	once	TGTGCCAGCAGCTTAGAAGGTTGGGGGGCTGGGGCCAACGTCCTGACTTTC	CASSLEGWGAGANVLTF
TRBV19	TRBJ2-1	14	-	once	TGTGCCAGTATGGACAGAAGCTCCTACAATGAGCAGTTCTTC	CASMDRSSYNEQFF
TRBV19	TRBJ1-3	14	-	-	TGTGCCACTTCACCAGGGCTTACCGGAAACACCATATATTTT	CATSPGLTGNTIYF
TRBV7-9	TRBJ1-5	14	TRBD1	-	TGTGCCAGCAGCTCAGGGACAGGGATTCAGCCCCAGCATTTT	CASSSGTGIQPQHF
TRBV10-3	TRBJ1-3	16	TRBD1	-	TGTGCCATCAGTGAGGGACAGGCTAACTCTGGAAACACCATATATTTT	CAISEGQANSGNTIYF
TRBV6-5	TRBJ1-2	13	-	once	TGTGCCAGCATGGGCAGGGTGGATGGTGGCTACACCTTC	CASMGRVDGGYTF
TRBV11-3	TRBJ2-1	15	TRBD2	-	TGTGCCAGCAGCCCCACTAGCGGGGGGTACAATGAGCAGTTCTTC	CASSPTSGGYNEQFF
TRBV18	TRBJ2-5	14	-	-	TGTGCCAGCTCACCACCGGGGGCGGGCGAGACCCAGTACTTC	CASSPPGAGETQYF
TRBV28	TRBJ1-6	13	TRBD1	-	TGTGCCAGCCACAGGGGGCGAAATTCACCCCTCCACTTT	CASHRGRNSPLHF
TRBV5-4	TRBJ2-3	14	TRBD2	-	TGTGCCAGCAGCGCGGGGGGACGCACAGATACGCAGTATTTT	CASSAGGRTDTQYF
TRBV6-2/TRBV6-3	TRBJ2-7	13	TRBD1	-	TGTGCCAGCAGTCGGACAGGGGTACAAGAGCAGTACTTC	CASSRTGVQEQYF
TRBV6-5	TRBJ2-7	13	-	-	TGTGCCAGCAAAAGACACGACTCCTACGAGCAGTACTTC	CASKRHDSYEQYF
TRBV7-8	TRBJ1-5	15	TRBD1	-	TGTGCCAGCAGCTCCCGGGACAGGGGCAATCAGCCCCAGCATTTT	CASSSRDRGNQPQHF
TRBV7-9	TRBJ2-7	14	-	-	TGTGCCAGCAGCTTTTCGAGCCAATCCTACGAGCAGTACTTC	CASSFSSQSYEQYF
TRBV24-1	TRBJ2-1	14	-	-	TGTGCCACCAGTGACCGAAACCAGGGCGATGAGCAGTTCTTC	CATSDRNQGDEQFF
TRBV6-5	TRBJ1-5	14	-	-	TGTGCCAGCAGCGGACTGACTTGGAATCAGCCCCAGCATTTT	CASSGLTWNQPQHF
TRBV6-5	TRBJ2-7	14	-	-	TGTGCCAGCAGTTACTCAGCAATACCCTACGAGCAGTACTTC	CASSYSAIPYEQYF
TRBV5-1	TRBJ2-7	14	TRBD1	-	TGCGCCAGCAGCCTCCAGACAGGGCCCCACGAGCAGTACTTC	CASSLQTGPHEQYF
TRBV29-1	TRBJ1-4	13	-	-	TGCAGCGTTCGGACAGCCAATAATGAAAAACTGTTTTTT	CSVRTANNEKLFF
TRBV7-2	TRBJ2-6	15	-	-	TGTGCCAGCAGCTTAGGCGGGGCTGGGGCCAACGTCCTGACTTTC	CASSLGGAGANVLTF
TRBV5-1	TRBJ2-3	14	-	-	TGCGCCAGCAGCGGTGACCGGGGCACAGATACGCAGTATTTT	CASSGDRGTDTQYF
TRBV13	TRBJ1-1	16	-	-	TGTGCCAGCAGCTTAGTGGGTGGACAGATGAACACTGAAGCTTTCTTT	CASSLVGGQMNTEAFF
TRBV7-9	TRBJ1-6	17	-	-	TGTGCCAGCAGCAGAAAGGGGGAGCGGTCCTATAATTCACCCCTCCACTTT	CASSRKGERSYNSPLHF
TRBV4-2	TRBJ2-1	13	-	-	TGTGCCAGCAGCCAAGTCCTAGTTCATGAGCAGTTCTTC	CASSQVLVHEQFF
TRBV28	TRBJ1-2	13	-	few	TGTGCCAGCAGCCGGAGGGCTTACTATGGCTACACCTTC	CASSRRAYYGYTF
TRBV18	TRBJ1-1	14	-	few	TGTGCCAGCTCACCTGAGAGCTCGAACACTGAAGCTTTCTTT	CASSPESSNTEAFF
TRBV19	TRBJ1-1	13	-	once	TGTGCCAGTAGTGACAGGTTGAACACTGAAGCTTTCTTT	CASSDRLNTEAFF
TRBV19	TRBJ2-2	13	-	-	TGTGCCAGTAGTTATCAGGGGACCGGGGAGCTGTTTTTT	CASSYQGTGELFF
TRBV5-6	TRBJ1-5	14	-	-	TGTGCCAGCAGCTTGGGGCCGGGTAATCAGCCCCAGCATTTT	CASSLGPGNQPQHF
TRBV4-1	TRBJ2-3	16	TRBD1	-	TGCGCCAGCAGCCCCCGAGACAGGGGGATTACAGATACGCAGTATTTT	CASSPRDRGITDTQYF
TRBV6-6	TRBJ2-3	16	TRBD2	-	TGTGCCAGCAGCTCAGGACTAGCGGGGATCACAGATACGCAGTATTTT	CASSSGLAGITDTQYF
TRBV4-1	TRBJ1-3	15	-	-	TGCGCCAGCAGCCAAGATCAGGGGAATTGGAACACCATATATTTT	CASSQDQGNWNTIYF
TRBV24-1	TRBJ1-1	12	-	once	TGTGCCACCAGTGAAGGGGACACTGAAGCTTTCTTT	CATSEGDTEAFF
TRBV30	TRBJ1-2	12	-	-	TGTGCCTGGAGTACCGGGACTGAGGTGTTCACCTTC	CAWSTGTEVFTF
TRBV6-5	TRBJ1-5	15	TRBD1	few	TGTGCCAGCAACAAAAACGGACAGGGGGCGCAGCCCCAGCATTTT	CASNKNGQGAQPQHF
TRBV30	TRBJ1-2	11	-	-	TGTGCCTGGACCGGGGGATCTGGCTACACCTTC	CAWTGGSGYTF
TRBV6-5	TRBJ1-5	13	TRBD1	-	TGTGCCAGCAGTAGACAGGGTGGTCAGCCCCAGCATTTT	CASSRQGGQPQHF
TRBV3-1/TRBV3-2	TRBJ2-2	14	-	-	TGTGCCAGCACGACGGCGGTTAACACCGGGGAGCTGTTTTTT	CASTTAVNTGELFF
TRBV7-9	TRBJ2-7	12	-	-	TGTGCCAGCAGGGACCGACAGGACGAGCAGTACTTC	CASRDRQDEQYF
TRBV6-5	TRBJ1-6	15	-	-	TGTGCCAGCCGACGTAACAGCGGTGGTAATTCACCCCTCCACTTT	CASRRNSGGNSPLHF
TRBV11-3	TRBJ2-2	17	TRBD1	many	TGTGCCAGCAGCCCCCTTCGTAGGACAGGGGGCATCGGGGAGCTGTTTTTT	CASSPLRRTGGIGELFF